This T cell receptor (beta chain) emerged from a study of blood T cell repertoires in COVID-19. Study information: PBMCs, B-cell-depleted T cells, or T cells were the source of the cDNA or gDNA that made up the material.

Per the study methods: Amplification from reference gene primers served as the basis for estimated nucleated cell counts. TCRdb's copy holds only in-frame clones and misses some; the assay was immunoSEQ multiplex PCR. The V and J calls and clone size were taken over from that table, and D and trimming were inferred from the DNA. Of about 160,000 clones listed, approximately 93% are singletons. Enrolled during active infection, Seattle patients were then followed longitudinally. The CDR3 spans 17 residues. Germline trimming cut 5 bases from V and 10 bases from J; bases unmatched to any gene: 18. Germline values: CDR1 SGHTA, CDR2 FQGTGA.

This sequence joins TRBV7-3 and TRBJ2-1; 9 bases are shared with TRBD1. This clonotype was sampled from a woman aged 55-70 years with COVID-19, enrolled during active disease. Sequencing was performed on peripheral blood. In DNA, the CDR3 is TGTGCCAGCAGCCCCGATAAGGGACAGGGATCCTTGGGCGAGCAGTTCTTC. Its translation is CASSPDKGQGSLGEQFF.